The rows below give T cell receptor beta chains drawn from one sample of a study of T cell responses to AZD1222 COVID-19 vaccine. Repertoires were generated with immunoSEQ multiplex PCR, while TCRdb's copy carries only in-frame clones and drops some. Of some 84,000 clones listed, 80% to 90% are singletons. The sample consisted of peripheral blood, taken 28 days after the second AZD1222 dose. These receptors were collected from an adult who received the AZD1222 COVID-19 vaccine. The CDR3 runs from the conserved cysteine through the conserved F or W. Each record gives: V gene, CDR3 length, clone size, D gene, J gene, CDR3 DNA, CDR3 protein. A D gene is named only where the DNA matches it firmly. Expanded clones are given a class, and other clones once, few, many or no size at all.

TRBV4-3	15	.	TRBD2	TRBJ2-3	TGCGCCAGCAGCCAAGAGCGGGGGGCCGCTGATACGCAGTATTTT	CASSQERGAADTQYF
TRBV19	15	.	.	TRBJ2-3	TGTGCCAGTAGTACGGGAGTCATAATCGGGGATACGCAGTATTTT	CASSTGVIIGDTQYF
TRBV4-1	19	once	.	TRBJ1-6	TGCGCCAGCAGCCAGGCCCCCAAGGGGCAGGGAATGGATAATTCACCCCTCCACTTT	CASSQAPKGQGMDNSPLHF
TRBV5-8	14	.	TRBD2	TRBJ2-1	TGTGCCAGCAGCTTGGGACTAGCGTATAATGAGCAGTTCTTC	CASSLGLAYNEQFF
TRBV7-8	15	.	TRBD2	TRBJ2-3	TGTGCCAGCAGCGGAGCGGGGGGGAGACCGGATACGCAGTATTTT	CASSGAGGRPDTQYF
TRBV7-2	16	.	.	TRBJ2-3	TGTGCCAGCAGCTTAGGTGGGGTTGGGGGCACAGATACGCAGTATTTT	CASSLGGVGGTDTQYF
TRBV28	15	.	.	TRBJ1-2	TGTGCCAGCAGGGTAGACAGGTTAGCTAACTATGGCTACACCTTC	CASRVDRLANYGYTF
TRBV19	14	.	.	TRBJ1-5	TGTGCCAGTAGTCACGGGGGTAGCAATCAGCCCCAGCATTTT	CASSHGGSNQPQHF
TRBV4-1	15	.	.	TRBJ1-4	TGCGCCAGCAGCCAAAGGGAAGGGGCTAATGAAAAACTGTTTTTT	CASSQREGANEKLFF
TRBV9	16	.	.	TRBJ1-6	TGTGCCAGCAGCGTAGGGGGGAGCTCCTATAATTCACCCCTCCACTTT	CASSVGGSSYNSPLHF
TRBV5-1	16	once	.	TRBJ2-3	TGCGCCAGCAGCTTGGCGTGGAGGGCGGGCCCAGATACGCAGTATTTT	CASSLAWRAGPDTQYF
TRBV13	19	.	TRBD1	TRBJ1-4	TGTGCCAGCAGCTTACGACCCCTCGTCTCGGACAGGGAAAATGAAAAACTGTTTTTT	CASSLRPLVSDRENEKLFF
TRBV30	13	.	.	TRBJ2-5	TGTGCCTGGAGTGTAACAGGGACGGAGACCCAGTACTTC	CAWSVTGTETQYF
TRBV13	13	.	.	TRBJ1-1	TGTGCCAGCAGCTTATTGCAGGCCTCAGGGGCTTTCTTT	CASSLLQASGAFF
TRBV6-5	15	.	.	TRBJ1-2	TGTGCCAGCAGTTACCATGATGGGCGAGGCTATGGCTACACCTTC	CASSYHDGRGYGYTF
TRBV29-1	13	.	.	TRBJ2-1	TGCAGCGTCCGGGACCCTTCCTACAATGAGCAGTTCTTC	CSVRDPSYNEQFF
TRBV14	12	.	.	TRBJ2-2	TGTGCCAGCAGCCAAGTAAGCGGGGAGCTGTTTTTT	CASSQVSGELFF
TRBV5-4	16	.	.	TRBJ2-3	TGTGCCAGCAGCCTATGGGGCGGGATGGGGCCAGATACGCAGTATTTT	CASSLWGGMGPDTQYF
TRBV28	15	.	TRBD2	TRBJ2-3	TGTGCCAGCAGATCACTAGCGGGGGGCACAGATACGCAGTATTTT	CASRSLAGGTDTQYF
TRBV5-1	16	few	.	TRBJ1-1	TGCGCCAGCAGCTTGGCCTTGCAGGGTGGGCGGACTGAAGCTTTCTTT	CASSLALQGGRTEAFF
TRBV9	14	once	TRBD2	TRBJ2-7	TGTGCCAGCAGCGTAGCGTCTAGCGGTTTAGAGCAGTACTTC	CASSVASSGLEQYF
TRBV13	15	.	.	TRBJ1-5	TGTGCCAGCAGCTTAACCGAACAGGACAATCAGCCCCAGCATTTT	CASSLTEQDNQPQHF
TRBV30	15	.	TRBD1	TRBJ1-2	TGTGCCTGGAGTGCCCTCAATAAGGGGGCGAGTGGCTACACCTTC	CAWSALNKGASGYTF
TRBV6-5	15	.	.	TRBJ1-3	TGTGCCAGCAGTTACGGGCCCCGTGCGGGAAACACCATATATTTT	CASSYGPRAGNTIYF
TRBV7-7	13	.	.	TRBJ2-1	TGTGCTAGCAGCCCGGCCCGGGCGGGTGAGCAGTTCTTC	CASSPARAGEQFF
TRBV28	13	.	.	TRBJ2-1	TGTGCCAGCACGGACTGGAAATCGAATGAGCAGTTCTTC	CASTDWKSNEQFF
TRBV7-9	13	few	TRBD1	TRBJ2-5	TGTGCCAGCAGCCCGGACAGGGTAGAGACCCAGTACTTC	CASSPDRVETQYF
TRBV5-1	12	.	.	TRBJ2-3	TGCGCCAGCAGCCCTAGCACAGATACGCAGTATTTT	CASSPSTDTQYF
TRBV6-5	13	.	.	TRBJ1-1	TGTGCCAGCAGCTATACACAGAACACTGAAGCTTTCTTT	CASSYTQNTEAFF
TRBV3-1/TRBV3-2	13	.	.	TRBJ1-5	TGTGCCAGCAGCCCTTACCTAAATCAGCCCCAGCATTTT	CASSPYLNQPQHF
TRBV19	13	.	.	TRBJ2-2	TGTGCCAGTAGTATAGAGAACACCGGGGAGCTGTTTTTT	CASSIENTGELFF
TRBV3-1/TRBV3-2	16	once	.	TRBJ2-2	TGTGCCAGCAGCCAAGGGGTCTGGCGGGCCACCGGGGAGCTGTTTTTT	CASSQGVWRATGELFF
TRBV6-5	13	.	TRBD1	TRBJ1-1	TGTGCCATCACAGGGGGCGGTGTCACTGAAGCTTTCTTT	CAITGGGVTEAFF
TRBV6-6	11	.	.	TRBJ1-1	TGTGCCAGCAGTTACGTCGGGTTCGCTTTCTTT	CASSYVGFAFF
TRBV29-1	13	once	.	TRBJ2-2	TGCAGCGGCGGACAGATGAACACCGGGGAGCTGTTTTTT	CSGGQMNTGELFF
TRBV12-3/TRBV12-4	13	.	.	TRBJ1-1	TGTGCCAGCAGTGGAGGGGGGTACACTGAAGCTTTCTTT	CASSGGGYTEAFF
TRBV5-1	15	once	.	TRBJ1-4	TGCGCCAGCAGCGTAACACAGGGCCGTAATGAAAAACTGTTTTTT	CASSVTQGRNEKLFF
TRBV28	16	.	TRBD2	TRBJ2-1	TGTGCCAGCAGTTCTTTAGCGGGAGACGTGGGCGATGAGCAGTTCTTC	CASSSLAGDVGDEQFF
TRBV7-9	15	.	.	TRBJ1-1	TGTGCCAGCAGCTCCTACATAGACCTGAACACTGAAGCTTTCTTT	CASSSYIDLNTEAFF
TRBV5-1	15	once	TRBD1	TRBJ2-7	TGCGCCAGCAGCCCAGGGACAGGGGGCCCCAACGAGCAGTACTTC	CASSPGTGGPNEQYF
TRBV12-3/TRBV12-4	11	.	.	TRBJ2-2	TGTGCCAGCAGACTCGGGCGGGAGCTGTTTTTT	CASRLGRELFF
TRBV28	13	.	TRBD1	TRBJ1-2	TGTGCCAGCAGTTGGGGGACAGGCTATGGCTACACCTTC	CASSWGTGYGYTF
TRBV6-5	15	.	.	TRBJ1-1	TGTGCCAGCAGTTATATGGGGGGAGGGAACACTGAAGCTTTCTTT	CASSYMGGGNTEAFF
TRBV7-2	15	.	TRBD1	TRBJ1-1	TGTGCCAGCAGCGGACCTAACAGGGGGCGGACTGAAGCTTTCTTT	CASSGPNRGRTEAFF
TRBV18	13	.	.	TRBJ2-7	TGTGCCAGCTCACCTACAGGGAACTACGAGCAGTACTTC	CASSPTGNYEQYF
TRBV29-1	13	.	.	TRBJ1-5	TGCAGCGTCCAGGACAGCCTAGGACAGCCCCAGCATTTT	CSVQDSLGQPQHF
TRBV4-3	17	.	TRBD2	TRBJ2-1	TGCGCCAGCAGCCAAGGTTCGGGTAGCGGGAGTCTGAATGAGCAGTTCTTC	CASSQGSGSGSLNEQFF
TRBV6-2/TRBV6-3	13	.	.	TRBJ1-1	TGTGCCAGCAGTTACGGTAAACAGCGAGAGGCTTTCTTT	CASSYGKQREAFF
TRBV7-8	16	.	.	TRBJ1-4	TGTGCCAGCAGCCCCAACGGGGGGCAGGCTAATGAAAAACTGTTTTTT	CASSPNGGQANEKLFF
TRBV5-1	14	.	TRBD1	TRBJ2-7	TGCGCCAGCAGCCCGGGACAGGGGGCCTACGAGCAGTACTTC	CASSPGQGAYEQYF
TRBV12-3/TRBV12-4	12	few	.	TRBJ1-1	TGTGCCAGCACCGCTTGGGGCACTGAAGCTTTCTTT	CASTAWGTEAFF
TRBV3-1/TRBV3-2	12	.	.	TRBJ2-2	TGTGCCAGCAGCCAAGTGAAGGGGGAGCTGTTTTTT	CASSQVKGELFF
TRBV6-2/TRBV6-3	17	.	.	TRBJ1-5	TGTGCCAGCAGTCCGGCTCCCGCTCGGGGAAGCAATCAGCCCCAGCATTTT	CASSPAPARGSNQPQHF